This T cell receptor (beta chain) was profiled in a study of T cell responses to AZD1222 COVID-19 vaccine. For the study at large: The study pooled second doses at about 4 or about 12 weeks. General observations from the study: The breadth and depth of Spike-specific TCRs increased once two AZD1222 doses had been given. Donors were chiefly white British, with a greater number of females, and clonal diversity was perhaps underestimated.

V gave up 2 bases and J gave up 4 bases, with 3 bases separating them. The CDR3 covers 12 residues. Per the germline V gene, CDR1 is LGHDT and CDR2 is YNNKEL (reference sequence). Regarding this clone: Its cognate antigen is unknown.

The method was immunoSEQ multiplex PCR; TCRdb's version includes in-frame clones alone and lacks a portion of them. This sample carries 95,000 to 130,000 clones, more than 75% of them seen once, and the ten largest clones take roughly 8%. The TCR originated in an adult in good health. The material sequenced was peripheral blood, taken on day 0 of AZD1222 vaccination. The gene calls are TRBV3-1 (or the pseudogene TRBV3-2) and TRBJ2-1; D remains ambiguous. The CDR3 DNA reads as TGTGCCAGCAGCCAAAGTTACAATGAGCAGTTCTTC. Translation gives CASSQSYNEQFF.